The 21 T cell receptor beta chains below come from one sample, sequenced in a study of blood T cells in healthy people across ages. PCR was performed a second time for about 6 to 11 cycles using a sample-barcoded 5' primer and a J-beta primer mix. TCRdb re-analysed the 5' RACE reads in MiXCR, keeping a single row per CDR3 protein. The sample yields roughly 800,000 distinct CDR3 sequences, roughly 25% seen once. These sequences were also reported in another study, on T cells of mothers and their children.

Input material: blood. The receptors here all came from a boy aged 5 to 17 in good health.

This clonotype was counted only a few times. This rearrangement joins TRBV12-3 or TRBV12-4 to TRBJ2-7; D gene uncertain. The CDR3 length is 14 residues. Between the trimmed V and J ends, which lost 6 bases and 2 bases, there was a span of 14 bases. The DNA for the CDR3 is TGTGCCAGCAGCCCACCCTATGACGCCTACGAGCAGTACTTC. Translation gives CASSPPYDAYEQYF.

The CDR3, as DNA: TGTGCCAGCAGTGTACCGGGACTAGCGGGGGGCGGTGAGCAGTTCTTC. It codes for CASSVPGLAGGGEQFF. The chain has TRBV28 and TRBJ2-1, with TRBD2 identical over 15 bases. CDR1 MDHEN and CDR2 SYDVKM come from the germline V gene. Trimming took 5 bases from V and 9 from J; bases not matched to a gene: 8. The CDR3 length is 16 residues.

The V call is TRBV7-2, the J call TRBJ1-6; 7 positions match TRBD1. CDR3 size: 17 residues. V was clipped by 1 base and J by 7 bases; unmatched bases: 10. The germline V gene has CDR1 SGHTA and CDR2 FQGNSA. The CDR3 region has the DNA TGTGCCAGCAGCTTAGTGCCCCCGGGGGACAGCAATTCACCCCTCCACTTT. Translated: CASSLVPPGDSNSPLHF.

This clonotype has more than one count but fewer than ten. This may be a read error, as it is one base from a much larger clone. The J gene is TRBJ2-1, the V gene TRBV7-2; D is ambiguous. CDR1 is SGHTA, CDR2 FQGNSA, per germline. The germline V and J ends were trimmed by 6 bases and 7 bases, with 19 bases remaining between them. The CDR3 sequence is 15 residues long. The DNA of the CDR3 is TGTGCCAGCAGAAGCTACCAGCGCAGCCAAAATGAGCAGTTCTTC. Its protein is CASRSYQRSQNEQFF.

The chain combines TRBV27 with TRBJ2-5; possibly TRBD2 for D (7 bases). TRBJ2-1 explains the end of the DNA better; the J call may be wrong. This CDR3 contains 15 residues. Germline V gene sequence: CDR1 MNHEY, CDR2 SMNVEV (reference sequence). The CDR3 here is CASSPLGGGVNEQFF. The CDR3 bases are TGTGCCAGCAGCCCCCTAGGGGGAGGGGTCAATGAGCAGTTCTTC.

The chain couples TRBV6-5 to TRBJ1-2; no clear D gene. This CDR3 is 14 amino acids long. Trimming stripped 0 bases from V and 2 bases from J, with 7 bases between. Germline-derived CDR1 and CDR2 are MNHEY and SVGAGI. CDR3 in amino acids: CASSYSLGNYGYTF. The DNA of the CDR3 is TGTGCCAGCAGTTACTCGTTAGGGAACTATGGCTACACCTTC.

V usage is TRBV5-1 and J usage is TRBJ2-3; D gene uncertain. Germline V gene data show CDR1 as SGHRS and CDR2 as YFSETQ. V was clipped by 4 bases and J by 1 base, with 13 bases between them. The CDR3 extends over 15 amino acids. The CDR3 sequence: CASSPRPAGTDTQYF. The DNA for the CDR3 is TGCGCCAGCAGCCCCAGACCCGCGGGCACAGATACGCAGTATTTT.

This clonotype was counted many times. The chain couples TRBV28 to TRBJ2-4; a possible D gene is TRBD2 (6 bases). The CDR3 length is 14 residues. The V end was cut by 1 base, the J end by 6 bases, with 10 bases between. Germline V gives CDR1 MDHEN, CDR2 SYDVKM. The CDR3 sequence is CASSLYGGTNIQYF. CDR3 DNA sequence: TGTGCCAGCAGTTTATACGGGGGAACAAACATTCAGTACTTC.

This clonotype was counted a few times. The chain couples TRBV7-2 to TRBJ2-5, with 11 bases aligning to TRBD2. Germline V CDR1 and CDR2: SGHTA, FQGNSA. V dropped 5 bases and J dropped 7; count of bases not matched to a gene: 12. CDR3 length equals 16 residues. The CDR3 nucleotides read TGTGCCAGCAGCACCAGACTAGCGGGAATAGGGGGGACCCAGTACTTC. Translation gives CASSTRLAGIGGTQYF.

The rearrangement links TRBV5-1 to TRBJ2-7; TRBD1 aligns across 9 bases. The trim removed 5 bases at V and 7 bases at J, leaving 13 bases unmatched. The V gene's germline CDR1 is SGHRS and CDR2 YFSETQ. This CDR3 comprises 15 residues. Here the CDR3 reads CASSYRDREGLEQYF. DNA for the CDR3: TGCGCCAGCAGTTACCGGGACAGGGAGGGGTTGGAGCAGTACTTC.

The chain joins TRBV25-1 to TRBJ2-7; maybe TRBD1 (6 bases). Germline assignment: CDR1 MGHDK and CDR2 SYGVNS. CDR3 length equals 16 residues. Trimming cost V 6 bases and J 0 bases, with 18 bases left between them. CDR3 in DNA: TGTGCCAGCAGCGATGAGACAGGACGGAGCTCCTACGAGCAGTACTTC. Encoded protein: CASSDETGRSSYEQYF.

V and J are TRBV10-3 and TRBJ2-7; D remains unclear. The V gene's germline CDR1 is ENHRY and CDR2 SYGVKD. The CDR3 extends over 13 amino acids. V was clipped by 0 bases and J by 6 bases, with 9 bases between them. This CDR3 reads CAISESKGGEQYF. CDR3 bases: TGTGCCATCAGTGAGTCGAAAGGCGGCGAGCAGTACTTC.

The CDR3 sequence: CASSNGANYGYTF. As DNA, the CDR3 is TGTGCCAGCAGTAACGGAGCTAACTATGGCTACACCTTC. The chain carries TRBV6-5 and TRBJ1-2; no reliable D call. V was pared by 5 bases and J by 0 bases, with 7 bases between. In germline, CDR1 is MNHEY, CDR2 SVGAGI. The CDR3 has 13 amino acids.

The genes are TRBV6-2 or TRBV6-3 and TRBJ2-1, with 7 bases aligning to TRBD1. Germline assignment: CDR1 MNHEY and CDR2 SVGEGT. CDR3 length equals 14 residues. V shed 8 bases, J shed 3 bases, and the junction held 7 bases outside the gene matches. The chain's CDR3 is CASGGQTFYNEQFF. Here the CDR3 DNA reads TGTGCCAGCGGGGGACAGACTTTCTACAATGAGCAGTTCTTC.

The CDR3 DNA sequence: TGTGCCAGCAGTGAGCCCGGGGGTACCGAGCAGTACTTC. As protein: CASSEPGGTEQYF. V and J are TRBV6-5 and TRBJ2-7; D may be TRBD2 (6 bases). Trimming took 5 bases from V and 6 from J, leaving 14 bases between them. The CDR3 spans 13 residues. Germline lookup yields CDR1 MNHEY and CDR2 SVGAGI.

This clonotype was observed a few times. The CDR3 reads CASRPQGPYGYTF. CDR3 DNA: TGTGCCAGCAGACCACAGGGGCCATATGGCTACACCTTC. This chain links TRBV28 with TRBJ1-2; 7 positions agree with TRBD1. The V and J ends lost 6 bases and 5 bases, in that order; junction bases with no gene match: 6. The CDR3 runs to 13 residues. Germline-derived CDR1 and CDR2 are MDHEN and SYDVKM.

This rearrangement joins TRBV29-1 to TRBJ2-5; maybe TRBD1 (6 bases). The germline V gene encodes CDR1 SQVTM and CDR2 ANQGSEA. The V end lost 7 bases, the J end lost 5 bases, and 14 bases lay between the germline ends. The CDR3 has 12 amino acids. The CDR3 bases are TGCAGCGCACACAGGGTGCAGGAGACCCAGTACTTC. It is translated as CSAHRVQETQYF.

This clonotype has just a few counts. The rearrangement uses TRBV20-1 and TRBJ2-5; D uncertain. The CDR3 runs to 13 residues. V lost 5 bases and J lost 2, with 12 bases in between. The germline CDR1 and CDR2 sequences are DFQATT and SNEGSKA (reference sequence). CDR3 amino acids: CSAWRSGQETQYF. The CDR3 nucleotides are TGCAGTGCTTGGCGGTCCGGGCAAGAGACCCAGTACTTC.

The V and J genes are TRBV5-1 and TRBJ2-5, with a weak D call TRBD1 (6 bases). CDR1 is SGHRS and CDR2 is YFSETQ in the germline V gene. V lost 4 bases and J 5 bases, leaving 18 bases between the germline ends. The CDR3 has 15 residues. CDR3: CASSTRQALGETQYF. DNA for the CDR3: TGCGCCAGCAGCACAAGACAGGCTTTGGGGGAGACCCAGTACTTC.

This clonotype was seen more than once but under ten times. The CDR3 DNA reads TGTGCCAGCAGTACCCAGGCCGGGGTGGGGGAGCTGTTTTTT. As protein: CASSTQAGVGELFF. The chain links TRBV6-1 to TRBJ2-2; tentatively, D is TRBD2 (5 bases). The length of the CDR3 is 14 residues. V dropped 5 bases and J dropped 8 bases, with 15 bases sitting between them. Germline V gene data show CDR1 as MNHNS and CDR2 as SASEGT.

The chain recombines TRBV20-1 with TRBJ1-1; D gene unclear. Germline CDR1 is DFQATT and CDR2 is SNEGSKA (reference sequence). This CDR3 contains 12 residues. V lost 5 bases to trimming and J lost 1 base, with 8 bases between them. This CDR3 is CSASRANTEAFF. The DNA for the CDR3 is TGCAGTGCTTCGAGGGCGAACACTGAAGCTTTCTTT.